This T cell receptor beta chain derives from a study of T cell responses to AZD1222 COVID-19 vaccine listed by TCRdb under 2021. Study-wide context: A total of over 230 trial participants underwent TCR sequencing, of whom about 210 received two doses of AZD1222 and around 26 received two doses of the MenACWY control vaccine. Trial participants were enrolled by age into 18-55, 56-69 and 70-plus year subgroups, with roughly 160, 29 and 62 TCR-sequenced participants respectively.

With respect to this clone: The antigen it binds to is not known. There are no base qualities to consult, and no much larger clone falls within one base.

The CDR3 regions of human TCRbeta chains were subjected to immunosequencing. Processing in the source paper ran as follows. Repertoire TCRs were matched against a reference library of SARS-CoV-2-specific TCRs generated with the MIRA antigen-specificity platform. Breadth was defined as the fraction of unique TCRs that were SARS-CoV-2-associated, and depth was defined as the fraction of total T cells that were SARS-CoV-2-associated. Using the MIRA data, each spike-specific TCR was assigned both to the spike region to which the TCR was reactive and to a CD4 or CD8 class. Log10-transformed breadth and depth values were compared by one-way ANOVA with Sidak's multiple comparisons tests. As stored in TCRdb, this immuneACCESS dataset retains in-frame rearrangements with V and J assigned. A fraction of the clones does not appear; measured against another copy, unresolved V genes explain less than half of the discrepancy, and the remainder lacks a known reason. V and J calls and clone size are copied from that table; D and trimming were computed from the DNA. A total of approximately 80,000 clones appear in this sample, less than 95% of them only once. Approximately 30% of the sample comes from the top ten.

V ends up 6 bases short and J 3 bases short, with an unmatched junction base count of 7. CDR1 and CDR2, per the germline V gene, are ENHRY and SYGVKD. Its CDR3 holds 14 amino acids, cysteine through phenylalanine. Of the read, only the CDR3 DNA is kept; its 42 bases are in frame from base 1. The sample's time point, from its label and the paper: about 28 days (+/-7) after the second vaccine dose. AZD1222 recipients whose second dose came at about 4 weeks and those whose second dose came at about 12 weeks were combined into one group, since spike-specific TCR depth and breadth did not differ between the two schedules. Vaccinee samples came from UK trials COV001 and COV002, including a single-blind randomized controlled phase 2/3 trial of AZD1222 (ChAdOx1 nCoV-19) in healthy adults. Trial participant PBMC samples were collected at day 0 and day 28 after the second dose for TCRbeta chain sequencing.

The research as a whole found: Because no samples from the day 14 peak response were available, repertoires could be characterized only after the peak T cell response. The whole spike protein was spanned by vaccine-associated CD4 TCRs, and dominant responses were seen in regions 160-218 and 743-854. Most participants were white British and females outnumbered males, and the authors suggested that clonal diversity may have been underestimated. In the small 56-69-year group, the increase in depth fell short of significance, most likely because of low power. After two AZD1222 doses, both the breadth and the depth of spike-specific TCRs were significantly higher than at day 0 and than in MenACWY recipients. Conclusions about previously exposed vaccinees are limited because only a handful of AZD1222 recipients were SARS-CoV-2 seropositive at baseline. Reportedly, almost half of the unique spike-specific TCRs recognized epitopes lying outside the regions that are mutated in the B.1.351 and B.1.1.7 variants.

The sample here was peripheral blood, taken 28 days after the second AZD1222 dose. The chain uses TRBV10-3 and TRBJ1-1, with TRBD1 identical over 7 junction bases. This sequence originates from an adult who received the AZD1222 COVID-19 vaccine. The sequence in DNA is TGTGCCATCAGCCCGGGACAGACTTACACTGAAGCTTTCTTT. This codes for CAISPGQTYTEAFF.